This passage covers 2 T cell receptor beta chains from one sample sequenced in a study of CD4 T cells in relation to SARS-CoV-2 and coronaviruses. Unexposed donor CD4+ T cells date from 2011-2018, before the COVID-19 pandemic. The cells were cultured for approximately ten days before CD4+ T cells were isolated. No antigens are known for them. The protocol was immunoSEQ multiplex PCR, while the TCRdb copy is restricted to in-frame clones and leaves out a portion. The sample yields tens of thousands of clones, 72% seen once. Source material: CD4+ T cells from PBMCs, cultured in vitro. Every receptor here comes from a human donor in good health.

This clone has more than one count but fewer than ten. The chain carries TRBV6-4 and TRBJ2-3; 7 nucleotides line up with TRBD2. The V gene's germline CDR1 is MRHNA and CDR2 SNTAGT. The CDR3 has 16 amino acids. V lost 7 bases and J lost 0; bases outside the gene matches: 10. CDR3 nucleotides: TGTGCCAGCACCCGCGGGGAGCGGGATAGCACAGATACGCAGTATTTT. Translated: CASTRGERDSTDTQYF.

V gene TRBV6-5 combines with J gene TRBJ1-1; D ambiguous. The CDR3 covers 14 residues. CDR1 and CDR2 from the germline V gene are MNHEY and SVGAGI. Trimming took off 5 bases at V and 0 bases at J, with 10 bases between the two ends. The CDR3 here is CASSLVGLNTEAFF. CDR3 DNA sequence: TGTGCCAGCAGTCTCGTAGGACTGAACACTGAAGCTTTCTTT.